This entry concerns a single T cell receptor beta chain. The data belong to a study of blood T cell repertoires in COVID-19. At the level of the study: Material from acute and convalescent COVID-19 was sourced from the United States, Italy and Spain. T cells, B-cell-depleted T cells, or PBMCs provided the cDNA or gDNA that served as material.

This CDR3 has 14 residues. Germline CDR1 reads LNHDA; CDR2 reads SQIVND (reference sequence). The V gene lost 3 bases and the J gene lost 4 bases, with 10 bases spanning the gap. Authors' analysis steps: Using reference gene primer amplification, nucleated cell counts were estimated. Profiling relied on immunoSEQ multiplex PCR, and the TCRdb table lists in-frame clones only, not all of them. D and trimming come from the DNA, and the V and J calls and clone size come from that table. The table lists hundreds of thousands of clones, just under 85% of them singletons, with 1.5% to 2% in the top ten. The clonotype originates from a woman older than 75 with acute or convalescent COVID-19. The sample consisted of peripheral blood. This sequence joins TRBV19 and TRBJ1-5, with TRBD1 as a possible D gene (6 bases). The DNA of the CDR3 is TGTGCCAGTAGTATTGATAGGGGGAATCAGCCCCAGCATTTT. Its translation is CASSIDRGNQPQHF.